The 15 T cell receptor beta chains listed next were all sequenced from one sample in a study of T-cell memory formation after mild COVID-19. TCRdb processed the 5' RACE reads anew with MiXCR; each CDR3 protein has one entry. The sample lists 470,000 or so distinct CDR3 sequences; around a quarter were seen once. The specimen was PBMCs or a T cell subset sorted from them (not recorded which). The receptors originated from an adult woman who had mild COVID-19 (a few samples of this study predate the infection). Cell type and time point are not known.

The chain links TRBV5-8 to TRBJ2-5, with 8 bases that match TRBD1. V shed 8 bases, J shed 4 bases, and the junction held 4 bases outside the gene matches. The CDR3 contains 12 residues. The germline gives CDR1 SGHTS, CDR2 YDEGEE. The CDR3 loop reads CASLDRGETQYF. The CDR3 nucleotides read TGTGCCAGTTTAGACAGGGGAGAGACCCAGTACTTC.

The chain has TRBV9 and TRBJ2-2; 9 bases are shared with TRBD2. The CDR3 has 16 residues. Per germline, CDR1 SGDLS and CDR2 YYNGEE. The trim removed 0 bases at V and 7 bases at J, leaving 7 bases unmatched. The CDR3 reads CASSVAASGIIGELFF. The DNA for the CDR3 is TGTGCCAGCAGCGTAGCGGCTAGCGGGATCATCGGGGAGCTGTTTTTT.

V and J are TRBV10-3 and TRBJ1-1, with a tentative D call TRBD1 (6 bases). Trimming shortened V by 11 bases and J by 3 bases, and 16 bases separated the two germline ends. The CDR3 consists of 13 residues. The germline gives CDR1 ENHRY, CDR2 SYGVKD. CDR3 sequence reads: CASQAGADTEAFF. As DNA, the CDR3 is TGTGCCTCCCAGGCGGGGGCCGACACTGAAGCTTTCTTT.

This clonotype was counted between two and nine times. The CDR3 loop is CASSLVTTSYNEQFF. The CDR3 bases are TGTGCCAGCAGTTTAGTTACTACCTCCTACAATGAGCAGTTCTTC. The V call is TRBV12-3 or TRBV12-4, the J call TRBJ2-1; D remains ambiguous. The CDR3 runs to 15 residues. V was shortened by 1 base and J by 0 bases, with 7 bases between the two germline ends.

In this sample, this clonotype turned up once. The rearrangement links TRBV24-1 to TRBJ2-7; D possibly uses TRBD1 or TRBD2 (6 bases each). The CDR3 covers 14 residues. The V gene lost 4 bases and the J gene lost 2 bases, with 11 bases spanning the gap. From germline, CDR1 is KGHDR and CDR2 SFDVKD. The CDR3 sequence: CATSEGGGTYEQYF. CDR3 bases: TGTGCCACCAGTGAAGGGGGAGGTACCTACGAGCAGTACTTC.

The chain has TRBV18 and TRBJ2-7; 8 nucleotides match TRBD1. V lost 3 bases and J lost 2; bases outside the gene matches: 9. The germline CDR1 and CDR2 sequences are KGHSH and LQKENI. The CDR3 is 16 amino acids. The CDR3 here is CASSPATGGLPYEQYF. The CDR3 DNA follows: TGTGCCAGCTCACCCGCTACAGGGGGTCTCCCCTACGAGCAGTACTTC.

The chain uses TRBV29-1 and TRBJ2-3, with a weak D call TRBD2 (5 bases). CDR3 size: 18 residues. CDR1 is SQVTM, CDR2 ANQGSEA, per germline. V lost 4 bases, J lost 4 bases, and 27 bases lay in between. The CDR3, as DNA: TGCAGCGTTGCAGGTTTCGAGGGTCCTAGCAGTGGTGCAGATACGCAGTATTTT. Protein sequence: CSVAGFEGPSSGADTQYF.

The rearrangement links TRBV2 to TRBJ2-2; 12 bases are a match to TRBD2. CDR3 length equals 17 residues. Germline CDR1 SNHLY, CDR2 FYNNEI. The junction had 3 bases not matched to a gene; V was cut back by 4 bases and J by 0 bases. CDR3 protein: CASSGTSGEANTGELFF. The DNA of the CDR3 is TGTGCCAGCAGTGGGACTAGCGGGGAGGCGAACACCGGGGAGCTGTTTTTT.

This clonotype was counted between two and nine times. This rearrangement joins TRBV7-8 to TRBJ2-5; TRBD2 matches at 12 bases. V trimming: 5 bases; J trimming: 5 bases; junction bases outside the gene matches: 9. Germline loops: CDR1 SGHVS, CDR2 FQNEAQ. This CDR3 comprises 16 residues. The CDR3 DNA is TGTGCCAGCAGCCCTCAGACTAGCGGGAGTATGGAGACCCAGTACTTC. Translating gives CASSPQTSGSMETQYF.

This chain connects TRBV28 to TRBJ1-1; D unclear. The CDR3 has 13 residues. Trimming shortened V by 2 bases and J by 11 bases, and 15 bases separated the two germline ends. Germline CDR1 reads MDHEN; CDR2 reads SYDVKM. CDR3 protein: CASSLSGLGSAFF. CDR3 nucleotides: TGTGCCAGCAGTTTAAGCGGGTTGGGAAGTGCTTTCTTT.

Many counts were recorded for this clonotype. The genes are TRBV20-1 and TRBJ1-2; D might be TRBD1 (5 bases). Germline values: CDR1 DFQATT, CDR2 SNEGSKA (reference sequence). V lost 0 bases and J lost 8, with 19 bases in between. This CDR3 contains 15 residues. Here the CDR3 reads CSARDTAGVVGGYTF. CDR3 coding DNA: TGCAGTGCTAGAGATACAGCGGGGGTTGTGGGAGGCTACACCTTC.

The chain has TRBV10-3 and TRBJ1-5; D is possibly TRBD1 (5 bases). The germline V gene has CDR1 ENHRY and CDR2 SYGVKD. This CDR3 region has 16 residues. Trimming stripped 0 bases from V and 4 bases from J, with 13 bases between. CDR3 sequence (DNA): TGTGCCATCAGTGAGTCTATCGACAGCGTGAATCAGCCCCAGCATTTT. This gives the protein CAISESIDSVNQPQHF.

This chain connects TRBV5-1 to TRBJ1-6; a weak D match, TRBD1 (6 bases). This CDR3 contains 18 residues. Germline-derived CDR1 and CDR2 are SGHRS and YFSETQ. V was shortened by 0 bases and J by 11 bases, with 24 bases between the two germline ends. Here the CDR3 reads CASSLVLGGPPGRAPLHF. DNA for the CDR3: TGCGCCAGCAGCTTGGTTTTGGGGGGGCCCCCCGGGAGAGCACCCCTCCACTTT.

The chain uses TRBV14 and TRBJ2-1; maybe TRBD2 (5 bases). The CDR3 runs to 15 residues. The germline CDR1 and CDR2 sequences are SGHDN and FVKESK. Trimming took 3 bases from V and 4 from J, leaving 13 bases between them. CDR3 nucleotide sequence: TGTGCCAGCAGCCACGGGGTACGAACTTACAATGAGCAGTTCTTC. It specifies CASSHGVRTYNEQFF. Looking up the rest from reference TRBV14 and TRBJ2-1 gives the full variable domain: EAGVTQFPSHSVIEKGQTVTLRCDPISGHDNLYWYRRVMGKEIKFLLHFVKESKQDESGMPNNRFLAERTGGTYSTLKVQPAELEDSGVYFCASSHGVRTYNEQFFGPGTRLTVL.

V and J are TRBV7-9 and TRBJ1-1, with 8 positions matching TRBD1. CDR3 length: 15 amino acids. Germline V gives CDR1 SEHNR, CDR2 FQNEAQ (reference sequence). Unmatched junction bases numbered 9, after V lost 3 bases and J lost 6 bases. CDR3 amino acids: CASSLTYRGIAEAFF. The CDR3 nucleotides are TGTGCCAGCAGCTTGACATACAGGGGGATAGCTGAAGCTTTCTTT.